The source of this T cell receptor beta chain is a study of blood T cell repertoires in COVID-19. Across the study: Donors in the United States, Italy and Spain gave samples during acute or convalescent COVID-19. Sources were T cells, B-cell-depleted T cells, or PBMCs; the material itself was cDNA or gDNA.

As processed by the authors: The authors estimated nucleated cell counts from reference gene primer amplification. Sequencing used immunoSEQ multiplex PCR; TCRdb keeps in-frame clones, though not all of them. V, J and clone size derive from that table, while D and trimming were established from the DNA sequence. Of 150,000 or so clones in the sample, around 81% were seen once. Trimming pared 3 bases from V and 5 bases from J, leaving 13 bases between. The CDR3 extends over 14 amino acids. The V gene's germline CDR1 is SGHDN and CDR2 FVKESK. This TCR was sampled from a man aged 55 to 70 with active or convalescent COVID-19. The chain couples TRBV14 to TRBJ1-1, with D perhaps TRBD1 (6 bases). Sequencing was carried out using peripheral blood. CDR3 nucleotide sequence: TGTGCCAGCAGCCACCAGACAGGAGAGACTGAAGCTTTCTTT. It yields the protein CASSHQTGETEAFF.